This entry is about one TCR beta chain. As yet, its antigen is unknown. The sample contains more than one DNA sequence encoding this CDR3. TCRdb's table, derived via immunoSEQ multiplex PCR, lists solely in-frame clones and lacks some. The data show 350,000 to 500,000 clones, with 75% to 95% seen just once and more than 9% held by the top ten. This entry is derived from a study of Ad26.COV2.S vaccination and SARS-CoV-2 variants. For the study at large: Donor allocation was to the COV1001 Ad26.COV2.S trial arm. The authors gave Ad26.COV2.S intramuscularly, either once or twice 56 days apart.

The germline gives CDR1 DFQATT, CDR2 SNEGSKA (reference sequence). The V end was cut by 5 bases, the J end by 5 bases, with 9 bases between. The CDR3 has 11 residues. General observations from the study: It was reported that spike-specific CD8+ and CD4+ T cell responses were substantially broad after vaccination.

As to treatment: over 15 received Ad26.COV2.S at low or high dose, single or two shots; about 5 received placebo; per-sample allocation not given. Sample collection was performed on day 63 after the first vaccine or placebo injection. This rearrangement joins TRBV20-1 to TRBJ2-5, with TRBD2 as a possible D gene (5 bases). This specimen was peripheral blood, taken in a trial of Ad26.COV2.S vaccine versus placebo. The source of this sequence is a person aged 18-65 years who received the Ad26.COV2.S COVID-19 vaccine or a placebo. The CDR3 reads CSALSGETQYF. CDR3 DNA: TGCAGTGCTTTATCGGGGGAGACCCAGTACTTC.